These 21 T cell receptor beta chains were all obtained from the same sample, sequenced in a study of shared clonotypes between healthy human individuals. TCRdb keeps only in-frame clones here, not all; method: immunoSEQ multiplex PCR. The table shows some 900,000 clones, with over 75% occurring only once. Sequenced: memory CD4+ T cells sorted from blood. Subset defined: CD45RA-negative fraction. The receptors here all came from a man aged 18-30 years in good health.

CDR3 sequence reads: CASSIQGFEGYTF. The DNA of the CDR3 is TGTGCCAGCAGCATACAGGGCTTTGAAGGCTACACCTTC. The chain is built from TRBV7-8 and TRBJ1-2, with D maybe TRBD1 (6 bases). The V end was cut by 5 bases, the J end by 8 bases, with 15 bases between. This CDR3 is 13 amino acids long. Germline CDR1 reads SGHVS; CDR2 reads FQNEAQ.

This chain joins TRBV28 and TRBJ2-2, with D unresolved. CDR1 is MDHEN and CDR2 is SYDVKM in the germline V gene. This CDR3 spans 13 amino acids. The V end was cut by 7 bases, the J end by 2 bases, with 8 bases between. The CDR3 region is CASIRPNTGELFF. CDR3 DNA: TGTGCCAGCATTCGACCTAACACCGGGGAGCTGTTTTTT.

As for this clone: A far bigger clonotype differs at one base, so this is likely a read error. The rearrangement uses TRBV6-6 and TRBJ2-7; 7 bases match TRBD1. The CDR3 is made up of 13 amino acids. Looked up from germline, CDR1 is MNHNY and CDR2 is SVGAGI (reference sequence). V shed 4 bases and J 4 bases; nucleotides not matched to a gene: 4. The CDR3 is CASSLTRGYEQYF. CDR3 nucleotide sequence: TGTGCCAGCAGTTTAACCAGGGGGTACGAGCAGTACTTC.

The rearrangement joins TRBV5-4 to TRBJ2-5; D unclear. V was trimmed by 0 bases and J by 5 bases, leaving 8 bases between them. Germline V gene data show CDR1 as SGHNT and CDR2 as YYREEE (reference sequence). CDR3 length: 13 amino acids. The CDR3 DNA reads as TGTGCCAGCAGCTTGGGGGGAAGGGAGACCCAGTACTTC. Its protein is CASSLGGRETQYF.

Regarding this clone: Other nucleotide sequences in the sample specify the same CDR3. The chain is built from TRBV9 and TRBJ2-5; D possibly uses TRBD1 or TRBD2 (5 bases each). The germline gives CDR1 SGDLS, CDR2 YYNGEE. Between the trimmed V and J ends, which lost 2 bases and 3 bases, there was a span of 11 bases. CDR3 length: 14 residues. The CDR3 DNA follows: TGTGCCAGCAGCGTCGGGGACGGAAAAGAGACCCAGTACTTC. Residues: CASSVGDGKETQYF.

This chain joins TRBV4-1 and TRBJ1-2; 7 positions match TRBD1. Germline V gene lookup returns CDR1 MGHRA and CDR2 YSYEKL. The CDR3 covers 17 residues. V lost 5 bases to trimming and J lost 0 bases; unmatched junction nucleotides: 12. Here the CDR3 DNA reads TGCGCCAGCAGCGCTTTCAATCCCGGGACAGCTAACTATGGCTACACCTTC. This sequence encodes CASSAFNPGTANYGYTF.

The chain couples TRBV7-9 to TRBJ1-5, with D perhaps matching TRBD1 (6 bases). Per germline, CDR1 SEHNR and CDR2 FQNEAQ (reference sequence). The CDR3 runs to 14 residues. Trimming removed 5 bases at V and 3 bases at J, with 11 bases between. The CDR3 bases are TGTGCCAGCAGCGATGGACAGTTCAATCAGCCCCAGCATTTT. Amino acid sequence: CASSDGQFNQPQHF.

V and J are TRBV6-1 and TRBJ2-3, with TRBD2 identical over 11 bases. The V gene end was trimmed by 5 bases and the J gene end by 3 bases; junction bases not matched to a gene: 4. The V gene's germline CDR1 is MNHNS and CDR2 SASEGT. The CDR3 loop spans 15 amino acids. The CDR3 DNA is TGTGCCAGCAGTTCAGGGACTAGCGGAACAGATACGCAGTATTTT. This codes for CASSSGTSGTDTQYF.

This clone was detected once. The sample carries other DNA sequences with the same CDR3. The chain couples TRBV18 to TRBJ2-5; perhaps TRBD2 as D (5 bases). The V gene lost 0 bases and the J gene lost 4 bases, with 6 bases spanning the gap. Germline V gene lookup returns CDR1 KGHSH and CDR2 LQKENI. There are 13 residues in the CDR3. CDR3 sequence: CASSPPGVETQYF. The CDR3 bases are TGTGCCAGCTCACCACCGGGAGTAGAGACCCAGTACTTC. Variable domain in full (rest from reference TRBV18 and TRBJ2-5): NAGVMQNPRHLVRRRGQEARLRCSPMKGHSHVYWYRQLPEEGLKFMVYLQKENIIDESGMPKERFSAEFPKEGPSILRIQQVVRGDSAAYFCASSPPGVETQYFGPGTRLLVL.

This clone was seen once. The rearrangement links TRBV19 to TRBJ1-1; 7 bases are shared with TRBD1. From germline, CDR1 is LNHDA and CDR2 SQIVND (reference sequence). The ends lost 7 bases at V and 3 bases at J; junction bases unmatched: 8. CDR3 size: 14 residues. The CDR3 DNA follows: TGTGCCAGTACCCAGGGGGTGCGGGACACTGAAGCTTTCTTT. Translation gives CASTQGVRDTEAFF. The whole variable domain, filled in from reference TRBV19 and TRBJ1-1, reads DGGITQSPKYLFRKEGQNVTLSCEQNLNHDAMYWYRQDPGQGLRLIYYSQIVNDFQKGDIAEGYSVSREKKESFPLTVTSAQKNPTAFYLCASTQGVRDTEAFFGQGTRLTVV.

The rearrangement uses TRBV6-5 and TRBJ2-5; D is possibly TRBD2 (5 bases). Deletions cut 4 bases from V and 4 bases from J, with 13 bases between. Per the germline V gene, CDR1 is MNHEY and CDR2 is SVGAGI. CDR3 size: 14 residues. The CDR3 DNA follows: TGTGCCAGCAGTTCCGTTACTAGTAGAGAGACCCAGTACTTC. As protein: CASSSVTSRETQYF.

This chain uses TRBV2 with TRBJ1-4; D is unresolved. This CDR3 region has 15 residues. Germline assignment: CDR1 SNHLY and CDR2 FYNNEI. V was pared by 7 bases and J by 0 bases, with 12 bases between. Here the CDR3 reads CASTGQAATNEKLFF. In DNA form, the CDR3 reads TGTGCCAGCACCGGGCAGGCCGCAACTAATGAAAAACTGTTTTTT.

The gene calls are TRBV5-6 and TRBJ1-6; D possibly corresponds to TRBD1 (6 bases). Germline lookup yields CDR1 SGHDT and CDR2 YYEEEE. The CDR3 is 14 residues long. The ends were cut back, 4 bases at V and 7 bases at J, with 12 bases in the middle. The CDR3 spells CASSPGQKNSPLHF. DNA of the CDR3: TGTGCCAGCAGCCCCGGACAGAAGAATTCACCCCTCCACTTT.

The CDR3 spells CASSIAGLGYTF. For the CDR3, the DNA is TGTGCCAGTAGTATAGCGGGCCTGGGCTACACCTTC. The chain links TRBV19 to TRBJ1-2; the D is unclear. The CDR3 runs 12 residues. Trimming left V 1 base short and J 8 bases short, with 8 bases between. Germline lookup yields CDR1 LNHDA and CDR2 SQIVND (reference sequence).

The chain carries TRBV2 and TRBJ1-2, with a tentative D call TRBD1 (5 bases). Trimming removed 7 bases at V and 8 bases at J, with 29 bases between. Germline CDR1 and CDR2: SNHLY and FYNNEI. The CDR3 sequence is 17 residues long. The CDR3 DNA follows: TGTGCCAGCACAGAACGGGGAGGATACGCGAGGGGCCAGGGCTACACCTTC. Amino acid sequence: CASTERGGYARGQGYTF. The whole variable domain, remainder taken from reference TRBV2 and TRBJ1-2, is EPEVTQTPSHQVTQMGQEVILRCVPISNHLYFYWYRQILGQKVEFLVSFYNNEISEKSEIFDDQFSVERPDGSNFTLKIRSTKLEDSAMYFCASTERGGYARGQGYTFGSGTRLTVV.

The table lists this clone with a few counts. V usage is TRBV5-1 and J usage is TRBJ2-5, with TRBD2 identical over 12 bases. The trim removed 0 bases at V and 2 bases at J, leaving 2 bases unmatched. The V gene's germline CDR1 is SGHRS and CDR2 YFSETQ. The CDR3 has 16 residues. The CDR3 DNA reads TGCGCCAGCAGCTTGGGGACTAGCGGGGTACAAGAGACCCAGTACTTC. Its protein is CASSLGTSGVQETQYF.

With respect to this clone: At the DNA level, this CDR3 is encoded by other sequences in the same sample as well. The chain has TRBV9 and TRBJ2-1; D gene unclear. V was trimmed by 2 bases and J by 3 bases, leaving 12 bases between them. The CDR3 covers 15 residues. CDR1 is SGDLS, CDR2 YYNGEE, per germline. The CDR3 here is CASSVGSGGYNEQFF. CDR3 coding DNA: TGTGCCAGCAGCGTGGGATCGGGCGGCTACAATGAGCAGTTCTTC.

This clone was found a few times. The chain carries TRBV27 and TRBJ1-1; D unresolved. Trimming cost V 1 base and J 3 bases, with 6 bases left between them. This CDR3 is 13 amino acids long. Germline V gene lookup returns CDR1 MNHEY and CDR2 SMNVEV (reference sequence). The CDR3 loop reads CASSLWMDTEAFF. CDR3 nucleotides: TGTGCCAGCAGTTTATGGATGGACACTGAAGCTTTCTTT.

The chain employs TRBV28 and TRBJ2-1, with D possibly matching TRBD2 (6 bases). The CDR3 runs to 14 residues. Germline values: CDR1 MDHEN, CDR2 SYDVKM. V lost 6 bases to trimming and J lost 3 bases, with 12 bases between them. DNA for the CDR3: TGTGCCAGCAGGGCGGCGGGGAGCTACAATGAGCAGTTCTTC. Residues: CASRAAGSYNEQFF. Drawing the rest from reference TRBV28 and TRBJ2-1, the complete variable domain is DVKVTQSSRYLVKRTGEKVFLECVQDMDHENMFWYRQDPGLGLRLIYFSYDVKMKEKGDIPEGYSVSREKKERFSLILESASTNQTSMYLCASRAAGSYNEQFFGPGTRLTVL.

This sequence joins TRBV4-2 and TRBJ1-1; unclear D gene. Trimming shortened V by 1 base and J by 0 bases, and 9 bases separated the two germline ends. This CDR3 contains 15 residues. Germline V gene lookup returns CDR1 LGHNA and CDR2 YNFKEQ. The CDR3 nucleotides are TGTGCCAGCAGCCAAGCCGCCAGGATGAACACTGAAGCTTTCTTT. Amino acid sequence: CASSQAARMNTEAFF.

This clone came up once. V usage is TRBV28 and J usage is TRBJ1-2; D gene unclear. The germline gives CDR1 MDHEN, CDR2 SYDVKM. V lost 3 bases, J lost 6 bases, and 8 bases lay in between. CDR3 length: 12 residues. The CDR3 DNA is TGTGCCAGCAGTTTCCCTACGGATGGCTACACCTTC. Protein product: CASSFPTDGYTF.